Given below is one T cell receptor (beta chain) in context. The data were taken from a study of T cell changes during pregnancy in multiple sclerosis. The assay was immunoSEQ multiplex PCR, and TCRdb's table has in-frame clones only and misses some. In the table there are around 16,000 clones, 75% to 85% of which are singletons. Germline V CDR1 and CDR2: MNHEY, SVGAGI. V shed 5 bases, J shed 4 bases, and the junction held 3 bases outside the gene matches. The CDR3 length is 13 residues. The sequencing here drew on CD8+ T cells from peripheral blood mononuclear cells, taken after pregnancy. The TCR originated in a female donor in good health, enrolled as a control in a pregnancy study. This chain uses TRBV6-5 with TRBJ2-5, with 8 bases aligning to TRBD1. The CDR3 nucleotides are TGTGCCAGCAGTCCAGGGGGCGCAGAGACCCAGTACTTC. Protein: CASSPGGAETQYF.